One and the same sample provided the 27 T cell receptor beta chains below, sequenced in a study of T cells after yellow fever vaccination. One entry per CDR3 protein results from TCRdb running MiXCR on the 5' RACE reads. The table has under 300,000 distinct CDR3 sequences, about an eighth seen once. Specimen: CD4+ T cells sorted from PBMCs, collected 45 days after the yellow fever booster vaccination. The receptors were sampled from a man under 40 who received the YFV17D yellow fever vaccine.

This clonotype was seen more than once but under ten times. V is TRBV11-2 and J is TRBJ2-5, with 8 positions matching TRBD2. Per the germline V gene, CDR1 is SGHAT and CDR2 is FQNNGV. V shed 5 bases, J shed 5 bases, and the junction held 10 bases outside the gene matches. The CDR3 contains 15 residues. Written as DNA, the CDR3 is TGTGCCAGCAGCCCAGCCGGGGGGGCAGGGGAGACCCAGTACTTC. As protein: CASSPAGGAGETQYF.

This clonotype has a handful of counts. This sequence joins TRBV6-4 and TRBJ2-1; TRBD2 aligns across 8 bases. The ends lost 3 bases at V and 5 bases at J; junction bases unmatched: 6. The CDR3 has 15 amino acids. Germline V gene data show CDR1 as MRHNA and CDR2 as SNTAGT. The DNA of the CDR3 is TGTGCCAGCAGTGAAAATCTAGCGGGCCACAATGAGCAGTTCTTC. Translated, it gives CASSENLAGHNEQFF.

The V gene is TRBV7-2, the J gene TRBJ2-5; weak D call: TRBD2 (6 bases). Germline V gene sequence: CDR1 SGHTA, CDR2 FQGNSA. There are 14 residues in the CDR3. The ends were cut back, 5 bases at V and 6 bases at J, with 16 bases in the middle. CDR3 sequence reads: CASSPALARQTQYF. The CDR3 region has the DNA TGTGCCAGCAGCCCCGCACTAGCTCGGCAGACCCAGTACTTC. Combining the CDR3 with reference TRBV7-2 and TRBJ2-5 gives the whole variable domain GAGVSQSPSNKVTEKGKDVELRCDPISGHTALYWYRQSLGQGLEFLIYFQGNSAPDKSGLPSDRFSAERTGGSVSTLTIQRTQQEDSAVYLCASSPALARQTQYFGPGTRLLVL.

The V gene is TRBV24-1, the J gene TRBJ2-7; D may match TRBD1 or TRBD2 (5 bases each). The germline V gene has CDR1 KGHDR and CDR2 SFDVKD. Trimming left V 5 bases short and J 0 bases short, with 10 bases between. The CDR3 is made up of 14 amino acids. CDR3 nucleotide sequence: TGTGCCACCAGTGGGTCGGGACGCTCCTACGAGCAGTACTTC. Its protein is CATSGSGRSYEQYF.

Only a few counts were recorded for this clonotype. The chain joins TRBV18 to TRBJ2-1; 8 nucleotides agree with TRBD2. This CDR3 contains 16 residues. In germline, CDR1 is KGHSH, CDR2 LQKENI. With V trimmed by 3 bases and J by 2 bases, 6 bases remained unmatched. The CDR3 region is CASSPQGGGTYNEQFF. In DNA form, the CDR3 reads TGTGCCAGCTCACCCCAGGGCGGGGGGACCTACAATGAGCAGTTCTTC.

The chain recombines TRBV12-3 or TRBV12-4 with TRBJ1-4; 8 bases align to TRBD1. The CDR3 has 14 amino acids. J lost 2 bases, V lost 4 bases, and 0 bases had no gene match. In DNA, the CDR3 is TGTGCCAGCAGTTCAGGGGGCACTAATGAAAAACTGTTTTTT. Residues: CASSSGGTNEKLFF.

Ten or more counts support this clonotype. The rearrangement links TRBV20-1 to TRBJ2-7; the D call may be TRBD1 or TRBD2 (5 bases each). Germline CDR1 is DFQATT and CDR2 is SNEGSKA (reference sequence). V lost 1 base and J 2 bases, leaving 6 bases between the germline ends. CDR3 length: 12 amino acids. CDR3 residues: CSARGGTYEQYF. The CDR3 nucleotides read TGCAGTGCTAGAGGGGGGACCTACGAGCAGTACTTC.

Only one count was recorded for this clonotype. This chain joins TRBV18 and TRBJ2-7, with TRBD2 identical over 10 bases. CDR1 is KGHSH, CDR2 LQKENI, per germline. After removal of 2 bases from V and 4 bases from J, the junction contained 2 bases not matched to a gene. This CDR3 comprises 14 residues. The CDR3 loop is CASSPSLAGYEQYF. For the CDR3, the DNA is TGTGCCAGCTCACCATCACTAGCGGGGTACGAGCAGTACTTC.

The chain recombines TRBV7-6 with TRBJ2-1; tentatively, D is TRBD1 (5 bases). CDR1 is SGHVS and CDR2 is FNYEAQ in the germline V gene. V lost 5 bases and J lost 7, with 12 bases in between. This CDR3 has 13 amino acids. CDR3 nucleotides: TGTGCCAGCAGCAAATACCACAGGAATGAGCAGTTCTTC. It yields the protein CASSKYHRNEQFF.

This clonotype was counted a few times. The rearrangement uses TRBV6-1 and TRBJ1-1; 7 bases fit TRBD1. The V gene's germline CDR1 is MNHNS and CDR2 SASEGT. This CDR3 region has 14 residues. V lost 6 bases to trimming and J lost 6 bases; unmatched junction nucleotides: 10. The CDR3 DNA is TGTGCCAGCAGACCGACAGGGAGCGCCGCTGAAGCTTTCTTT. It codes for CASRPTGSAAEAFF.

This clonotype was picked up a small number of times. The V call is TRBV5-1, the J call TRBJ2-5; D is ambiguous. Germline CDR1 is SGHRS and CDR2 is YFSETQ. The CDR3 has 11 amino acids. The ends were cut back, 2 bases at V and 9 bases at J, with 8 bases in the middle. The CDR3 nucleotides are TGCGCCAGCAGCTTAAGTTCGGCCCAGTACTTC. This translates into CASSLSSAQYF.

V usage is TRBV3-1 and J usage is TRBJ2-4, with 8 bases lining up with TRBD1. Germline-derived CDR1 and CDR2 are LGHDT and YNNKEL (reference sequence). This CDR3 has 20 amino acids. J was trimmed by 2 bases and V by 4 bases; bases with no gene match: 19. For the CDR3, the DNA is TGTGCCAGCAGCCGGACAGGGTTCTCGGGGAACGAGAATTCCAAAAACATTCAGTACTTC. Translated: CASSRTGFSGNENSKNIQYF.

This clonotype was observed a few times. The chain recombines TRBV4-3 with TRBJ2-2; D is unresolved. Per germline, CDR1 LGHNA and CDR2 YSLEER. The ends were cut back, 6 bases at V and 3 bases at J, with 11 bases in the middle. This CDR3 is built from 14 residues. The CDR3 sequence: CASRAGRHTGELFF. In DNA, the CDR3 is TGCGCCAGCAGGGCAGGCCGGCACACCGGGGAGCTGTTTTTT.

The chain is built from TRBV7-8 and TRBJ2-1; 7 bases map to TRBD2. The germline V gene encodes CDR1 SGHVS and CDR2 FQNEAQ. This CDR3 is built from 17 residues. V lost 2 bases to trimming and J lost 7 bases; unmatched junction nucleotides: 14. The CDR3 nucleotides are TGTGCCAGCAGCTTACTTAGCCGACTAGCCGGGGGGAATGAGCAGTTCTTC. Its translation: CASSLLSRLAGGNEQFF.

The sample holds a few counts of this clonotype. This chain connects TRBV20-1 to TRBJ1-6; D not certain. The V end lost 2 bases, the J end lost 11 bases, and 13 bases lay between the germline ends. CDR3 length equals 13 residues. Germline-derived CDR1 and CDR2 are DFQATT and SNEGSKA (reference sequence). This chain's CDR3 is CSARNIVGTPLHF. The CDR3 DNA sequence: TGCAGTGCTAGAAACATCGTGGGTACACCCCTCCACTTT.

V and J are TRBV5-5 and TRBJ2-7; 7 bases agree with TRBD2. Trimming removed 7 bases from V and 3 bases from J; junction bases left unmatched: 7. CDR1 is SGHKS and CDR2 is YYEKEE in the germline V gene (reference sequence). The CDR3 runs to 13 residues. Here the CDR3 reads CASGPGTIYEQYF. The CDR3 DNA reads as TGTGCCAGCGGCCCCGGGACTATCTACGAGCAGTACTTC.

This clonotype was found many times. The gene calls are TRBV12-3 or TRBV12-4 and TRBJ2-5; D unclear. V lost 3 bases and J lost 5, with 10 bases in between. The CDR3 consists of 13 residues. CDR3 sequence: CASSLPARETQYF. The DNA of the CDR3 is TGTGCCAGCAGTTTGCCAGCGCGCGAGACCCAGTACTTC.

In this sample, this clonotype turned up a few times. J is TRBJ2-2 and V is TRBV6-1; D might be TRBD1 or TRBD2, each matching 6 bases. The CDR3 is 16 residues long. CDR1 is MNHNS, CDR2 SASEGT, per germline. V lost 6 bases to trimming and J lost 6 bases, with 20 bases between them. The CDR3 is CASRDDRRGLSGELFF. The DNA of the CDR3 is TGTGCCAGCAGAGACGACAGGAGGGGATTGTCCGGGGAGCTGTTTTTT.

The CDR3 bases are TGTGCCAGCAGCCCCCGGCCCCCAACTAGCGGGATAAACCTATTGAGCTCCTACGAGCAGTACTTC. The encoded protein is CASSPRPPTSGINLLSSYEQYF. This rearrangement joins TRBV7-6 to TRBJ2-7; 10 bases line up with TRBD2. Losses at the gene ends were 5 bases for V and 0 bases for J; bases not matched to a gene: 25. Germline V gives CDR1 SGHVS, CDR2 FNYEAQ. The CDR3 has 22 residues.

This chain links TRBV29-1 with TRBJ2-1; TRBD2 aligns across 13 bases. J lost 6 bases, V lost 6 bases, and 5 bases had no gene match. The CDR3 totals 14 residues. Germline assignment: CDR1 SQVTM and CDR2 ANQGSEA. The CDR3 loop reads CSVSRTSGSNEQFF. CDR3 nucleotide sequence: TGCAGCGTGAGCCGGACTAGCGGGAGCAATGAGCAGTTCTTC.

The chain links TRBV20-1 to TRBJ1-5; tentatively, D is TRBD1 (5 bases). Per the germline V gene, CDR1 is DFQATT and CDR2 is SNEGSKA (reference sequence). V lost 4 bases, J lost 6 bases, and 10 bases lay in between. The CDR3 sequence is 12 residues long. CDR3 residues: CSAKLGGQPQHF. Written as DNA, the CDR3 is TGCAGTGCTAAATTGGGGGGTCAGCCCCAGCATTTT.

This clonotype has only a few counts. The chain has TRBV5-1 and TRBJ1-5; possible D gene TRBD1, 6 bases. Germline values: CDR1 SGHRS, CDR2 YFSETQ. This CDR3 is 14 amino acids long. Trimming stripped 0 bases from V and 3 bases from J, with 7 bases between. CDR3: CASSLGDNNQPQHF. In nucleotides, the CDR3 is TGCGCCAGCAGCTTGGGGGACAACAATCAGCCCCAGCATTTT.

This clonotype has a handful of counts. The J gene is TRBJ1-4, the V gene TRBV7-2; weak D call: TRBD1 (6 bases). Looked up from germline, CDR1 is SGHTA and CDR2 is FQGNSA. The germline V and J ends were trimmed by 6 bases and 5 bases, with 16 bases remaining between them. This CDR3 comprises 15 residues. This chain's CDR3 is CASSRSTGSNEKLFF. The CDR3 region has the DNA TGTGCCAGCAGTCGGTCGACAGGTTCCAATGAAAAACTGTTTTTT.

The gene calls are TRBV7-2 and TRBJ2-3; TRBD2 matches 7 bases. Losses at the gene ends were 5 bases for V and 6 bases for J; bases not matched to a gene: 8. Germline CDR1 is SGHTA and CDR2 is FQGNSA. This CDR3 has 14 residues. The CDR3 reads CASSPRTSLDTQYF. The CDR3 DNA reads TGTGCCAGCAGCCCTCGGACTAGTTTGGATACGCAGTATTTT.

The V call is TRBV18, the J call TRBJ2-5; D is ambiguous. Germline V gene data show CDR1 as KGHSH and CDR2 as LQKENI. Trimming pared 2 bases from V and 3 bases from J, leaving 4 bases between. The CDR3 runs 12 residues. The DNA of the CDR3 is TGTGCCAGCTCACCAACGGAAGAGACCCAGTACTTC. Its protein is CASSPTEETQYF.

This clonotype showed up just a few times. This chain joins TRBV4-2 and TRBJ2-2, with TRBD2 identical over 7 bases. CDR3 length equals 16 residues. The V and J ends lost 0 bases and 4 bases, in that order; junction bases with no gene match: 5. The germline V gene has CDR1 LGHNA and CDR2 YNFKEQ. The CDR3 loop is CASSQDPSGTTGELFF. The CDR3 nucleotides read TGTGCCAGCAGCCAAGACCCTAGCGGAACCACCGGGGAGCTGTTTTTT.

This clonotype was counted only a few times. V usage is TRBV5-1 and J usage is TRBJ2-6; 9 nucleotides agree with TRBD1. The CDR3 is made up of 17 amino acids. Unmatched junction bases numbered 6, after V lost 0 bases and J lost 5 bases. Germline V gives CDR1 SGHRS, CDR2 YFSETQ. CDR3 DNA: TGCGCCAGCAGCTTGGGACAGGGGGGGAAATGGGCCAACGTCCTGACTTTC. The encoded protein is CASSLGQGGKWANVLTF. The full variable domain, rest sourced from reference TRBV5-1 and TRBJ2-6, is KAGVTQTPRYLIKTRGQQVTLSCSPISGHRSVSWYQQTPGQGLQFLFEYFSETQRNKGNFPGRFSGRQFSNSRSEMNVSTLELGDSALYLCASSLGQGGKWANVLTFGAGSRLTVL.